The rows below give T cell receptor beta chains drawn from one sample of a study of CD8+CD57+ T cells in acquired aplastic anemia. TCRdb reprocessed the reads with MiXCR, giving one entry per CDR3 protein. Here the sample spans roughly 420,000 distinct CDR3 sequences, about two thirds being singletons. Material for sequencing was sorted CD4+, CD8+, or CD8+CD57+ T cells (not recorded which) from PBMCs. The receptors were sampled from a human donor in good health, serving as a control. Both conserved end residues are part of each CDR3. D genes are given only for firm matches. A row's size may be missing; if present it is once, few, many or a size class.

d_gene: NA; j_gene: TRBJ2-5; v_gene: TRBV20-1; abundance: NA; CDR3aa: CSAREGTPGTQYF; CDR3nt: TGCAGTGCTAGGGAGGGGACCCCAGGAACCCAGTACTTC
d_gene: NA; j_gene: TRBJ1-5; v_gene: TRBV7-2; abundance: NA; CDR3aa: CASSERGSNQPQHF; CDR3nt: TGTGCCAGCAGCGAAAGGGGGAGCAATCAGCCCCAGCATTTT
d_gene: NA; j_gene: TRBJ1-5; v_gene: TRBV7-2; abundance: NA; CDR3aa: CASSSQGDAEALFHF; CDR3nt: TGTGCCAGCAGCTCCCAAGGGGACGCTGAAGCTCTCTTTCATTTT
d_gene: NA; j_gene: TRBJ1-1; v_gene: TRBV2; abundance: once; CDR3aa: CASRKRKGAMITEAFF; CDR3nt: TGTGCCAGCAGGAAACGTAAGGGCGCGATGATTACTGAAGCTTTCTTT
d_gene: NA; j_gene: TRBJ2-7; v_gene: TRBV20-1; abundance: NA; CDR3aa: CSARDLQKEYEQYF; CDR3nt: TGCAGTGCTAGAGATTTACAGAAGGAGTACGAGCAGTACTTC
d_gene: NA; j_gene: TRBJ2-2; v_gene: TRBV5-4; abundance: NA; CDR3aa: CASSASDCITGELFF; CDR3nt: TGTGCCAGCAGTGCCAGCGACTGTATCACCGGGGAGCTGTTTTTT
d_gene: NA; j_gene: TRBJ2-5; v_gene: TRBV5-5; abundance: NA; CDR3aa: CASSFDQVETQYF; CDR3nt: TGTGCCAGCAGCTTCGATCAAGTAGAGACCCAGTACTTC
d_gene: NA; j_gene: TRBJ2-1; v_gene: TRBV7-6; abundance: NA; CDR3aa: CASSEGGFATGELF; CDR3nt: TGTGCCAGCAGCGAAGGCGGGTTTGCGACCGGGGAGCTGTTC
d_gene: TRBD1; j_gene: TRBJ1-1; v_gene: TRBV9; abundance: NA; CDR3aa: CASSVGGLQGAIEAFF; CDR3nt: TGTGCCAGCAGCGTAGGAGGTTTACAGGGGGCGATTGAAGCTTTCTTT
d_gene: TRBD1; j_gene: TRBJ1-1; v_gene: TRBV5-1; abundance: NA; CDR3aa: CASSTGTGTGYNEAFF; CDR3nt: TGCGCCAGCAGCACCGGGACAGGGACGGGCTACAATGAAGCTTTCTTT
d_gene: NA; j_gene: TRBJ1-6; v_gene: TRBV7-9; abundance: NA; CDR3aa: CASIRYRTTDLQF; CDR3nt: TGTGCCAGCATCCGGTACAGAACTACAGATCTGCAGTTT
d_gene: NA; j_gene: TRBJ2-7; v_gene: TRBV2; abundance: NA; CDR3aa: CASSNGDNAAEQYF; CDR3nt: TGTGCCAGCAGCAACGGGGACAATGCGGCCGAGCAGTACTTC
d_gene: NA; j_gene: TRBJ2-5; v_gene: TRBV9; abundance: NA; CDR3aa: CASSVATGETQYF; CDR3nt: TGTGCCAGCAGCGTAGCTACGGGGGAGACCCAGTACTTC
d_gene: NA; j_gene: TRBJ2-7; v_gene: TRBV10-3; abundance: NA; CDR3aa: CAISALDGLRQSF; CDR3nt: TGTGCCATCAGTGCACTGGACGGCTTGCGGCAGTCCTTC
d_gene: NA; j_gene: TRBJ2-1; v_gene: TRBV24-1; abundance: NA; CDR3aa: CATQHLVGLNEQFF; CDR3nt: TGTGCCACCCAACACTTAGTGGGGCTGAATGAGCAGTTCTTC
d_gene: TRBD1; j_gene: TRBJ2-7; v_gene: TRBV7-3; abundance: NA; CDR3aa: CASSKTGGSITQYF; CDR3nt: TGTGCCAGCAGCAAGACAGGGGGCTCGATCACGCAGTACTTC
d_gene: TRBD1; j_gene: TRBJ2-1; v_gene: TRBV5-1; abundance: NA; CDR3aa: CASSWTGQGTYEQFF; CDR3nt: TGCGCCAGCAGCTGGACGGGACAGGGGACCTACGAGCAGTTCTTC
d_gene: NA; j_gene: TRBJ1-2; v_gene: TRBV5-1; abundance: NA; CDR3aa: CASSLEADLSYTF; CDR3nt: TGTGCCAGCAGCTTGGAGGCAGATCTTTCCTACACCTTC
d_gene: NA; j_gene: TRBJ1-4; v_gene: TRBV11-3; abundance: NA; CDR3aa: CASSLAAHAEKLFF; CDR3nt: TGTGCCAGCAGCTTAGCGGCACACGCTGAAAAACTGTTTTTT
d_gene: NA; j_gene: TRBJ1-1; v_gene: TRBV11-2; abundance: NA; CDR3aa: CASSLVGFEAFF; CDR3nt: TGTGCCAGCAGCTTAGTCGGTTTTGAAGCTTTCTTT
d_gene: TRBD1; j_gene: TRBJ2-3; v_gene: TRBV6-1; abundance: many; CDR3aa: CASSLRQGATDTQYF; CDR3nt: TGTGCCAGCAGTTTAAGACAGGGTGCGACAGATACGCAGTATTTT
d_gene: NA; j_gene: TRBJ2-2; v_gene: TRBV2; abundance: NA; CDR3aa: CASRTTLAGGLFF; CDR3nt: TGTGCTAGCAGAACCACACTGGCCGGGGGGCTGTTTTTT
d_gene: NA; j_gene: TRBJ1-4; v_gene: TRBV20-1; abundance: NA; CDR3aa: CSASGGANEFF; CDR3nt: TGCAGTGCGAGCGGGGGGGCAAACGAGTTTTTT
d_gene: TRBD1; j_gene: TRBJ1-2; v_gene: TRBV7-3; abundance: NA; CDR3aa: CASSLGGQGALRYGYTF; CDR3nt: TGTGCCAGCAGCTTGGGGGGACAGGGGGCATTGCGGTATGGCTACACCTTC
d_gene: NA; j_gene: TRBJ1-2; v_gene: TRBV29-1; abundance: NA; CDR3aa: CSVVRSYGYTF; CDR3nt: TGCAGCGTTGTTAGGTCCTATGGCTACACCTTC
d_gene: NA; j_gene: TRBJ2-5; v_gene: TRBV24-1; abundance: NA; CDR3aa: CATSAPEGAQYF; CDR3nt: TGTGCCACCAGTGCCCCAGAGGGGGCCCAGTACTTC
d_gene: NA; j_gene: TRBJ2-7; v_gene: TRBV5-4; abundance: NA; CDR3aa: CASSLEIAHSYEQYF; CDR3nt: TGTGCCAGCAGCTTGGAAATAGCGCATTCCTACGAGCAGTACTTC
d_gene: TRBD1; j_gene: TRBJ1-5; v_gene: TRBV5-1; abundance: NA; CDR3aa: CASSHSFDRGHF; CDR3nt: TGCGCCAGCAGCCACTCGTTTGACAGGGGGCATTTT
d_gene: NA; j_gene: TRBJ1-2; v_gene: TRBV20-1; abundance: NA; CDR3aa: CSARVGTSYGYTF; CDR3nt: TGCAGTGCTAGAGTCGGGACCTCCTACGGCTACACCTTC
d_gene: TRBD2; j_gene: TRBJ2-3; v_gene: TRBV20-1; abundance: NA; CDR3aa: CSRGLAGQPPDTQYF; CDR3nt: TGCAGTAGGGGACTAGCGGGGCAGCCCCCAGATACGCAGTATTTT
d_gene: NA; j_gene: TRBJ1-1; v_gene: TRBV7-2; abundance: NA; CDR3aa: CASSVDLGAEAFF; CDR3nt: TGTGCCAGCAGCGTAGATCTGGGGGCTGAAGCTTTCTTT
d_gene: NA; j_gene: TRBJ1-3; v_gene: TRBV12-3/TRBV12-4; abundance: NA; CDR3aa: CASSPARVGNTIYF; CDR3nt: TGTGCCAGCAGTCCCGCGCGGGTTGGAAACACCATATATTTT
d_gene: NA; j_gene: TRBJ1-6; v_gene: TRBV10-3; abundance: once; CDR3aa: CAISEGRQATDHF; CDR3nt: TGTGCCATCAGTGAGGGCAGGCAAGCAACCGACCACTTT
d_gene: NA; j_gene: TRBJ2-7; v_gene: TRBV7-3; abundance: once; CDR3aa: CASCRDNWSYEQYF; CDR3nt: TGTGCCAGCTGCAGGGACAACTGGTCCTACGAGCAGTACTTC
d_gene: NA; j_gene: TRBJ2-7; v_gene: TRBV5-4; abundance: NA; CDR3aa: CASSVPGKSSYEQYF; CDR3nt: TGTGCCAGCAGCGTGCCCGGGAAGAGCTCCTACGAGCAGTACTTC
d_gene: NA; j_gene: TRBJ1-4; v_gene: TRBV20-1; abundance: many; CDR3aa: CAGDAENEKLFF; CDR3nt: TGCGCCGGGGACGCCGAGAATGAAAAACTGTTTTTT
d_gene: NA; j_gene: TRBJ1-6; v_gene: TRBV7-2; abundance: NA; CDR3aa: CASSLGANTEAFFHF; CDR3nt: TGTGCCAGCAGCCTCGGGGCGAACACTGAAGCTTTCTTTCACTTT
d_gene: TRBD1; j_gene: TRBJ2-7; v_gene: TRBV6-2/TRBV6-3; abundance: NA; CDR3aa: CASRLPRGNEQYF; CDR3nt: TGTGCCAGCAGATTACCCAGGGGGAACGAGCAGTACTTT
d_gene: TRBD1; j_gene: TRBJ1-6; v_gene: TRBV7-2; abundance: NA; CDR3aa: CASSHPRGVGSPLHF; CDR3nt: TGTGCCAGCAGCCACCCCAGGGGGGTTGGCTCACCCCTCCACTTT
d_gene: NA; j_gene: TRBJ1-2; v_gene: TRBV10-3; abundance: NA; CDR3aa: CAFSPGAYGYTF; CDR3nt: TGTGCCTTCAGCCCAGGGGCCTATGGCTACACCTTC
d_gene: TRBD1; j_gene: TRBJ1-5; v_gene: TRBV9; abundance: NA; CDR3aa: CASSVGTGAYEQSQHF; CDR3nt: TGTGCCAGCAGCGTCGGGACAGGGGCCTACGAGCAGTCCCAGCATTTT
d_gene: NA; j_gene: TRBJ1-2; v_gene: TRBV2; abundance: NA; CDR3aa: CASTVDRYGYTF; CDR3nt: TGTGCCAGCACCGTGGACCGCTATGGCTACACCTTC
d_gene: TRBD2; j_gene: TRBJ2-7; v_gene: TRBV7-2; abundance: many; CDR3aa: CASKRGGAYEQYF; CDR3nt: TGTGCCAGCAAGCGCGGGGGGGCCTACGAGCAGTACTTC
d_gene: NA; j_gene: TRBJ1-2; v_gene: TRBV11-2; abundance: NA; CDR3aa: CASSSGGYGYAF; CDR3nt: TGTGCCAGCAGCTCGGGGGGCTATGGCTACGCCTTC
d_gene: NA; j_gene: TRBJ1-1; v_gene: TRBV7-2; abundance: once; CDR3aa: CASSACLNTEAFFF; CDR3nt: NA
d_gene: TRBD2; j_gene: TRBJ2-5; v_gene: TRBV20-1; abundance: NA; CDR3aa: CSARDTSGVREETQYF; CDR3nt: TGCAGTGCTAGAGATACTAGCGGGGTGAGGGAAGAGACCCAGTACTTC
d_gene: NA; j_gene: TRBJ2-2; v_gene: TRBV7-8; abundance: few; CDR3aa: CASSARVHTGELFF; CDR3nt: TGTGCCAGCAGCGCCCGGGTGCACACCGGGGAGCTGTTTTTT
d_gene: TRBD2; j_gene: TRBJ2-5; v_gene: TRBV2; abundance: few; CDR3aa: CASSEPTSQDRHEETQYF; CDR3nt: TGTGCCAGCAGTGAACCGACTAGCCAGGATCGCCATGAAGAGACCCAGTACTTC